The 8 T cell receptor beta chains below were found in one sample sequenced in a study of blood T cell repertoires in COVID-19. Sequenced by immunoSEQ multiplex PCR; TCRdb stores in-frame clones only, minus some. The data hold 85,000 to 120,000 clones, with approximately 88% observed a single time. The specimen was peripheral blood. The receptors derive from a human donor in a cohort sampled during active COVID-19.

The chain recombines TRBV28 with TRBJ1-1; 8 nucleotides match TRBD1. There are 16 residues in the CDR3. Germline lookup yields CDR1 MDHEN and CDR2 SYDVKM. Losses at the gene ends were 6 bases for V and 2 bases for J; bases not matched to a gene: 11. The CDR3 region is CASSPYPDRGNTEAFF. The CDR3 region has the DNA TGTGCCAGCAGCCCCTACCCCGACAGGGGTAACACTGAAGCTTTCTTT.

The genes are TRBV7-2 and TRBJ1-1, with D perhaps matching TRBD1 (5 bases). CDR1 and CDR2 (germline): SGHTA, FQGNSA. With 1 base removed from V and 1 base from J, the gap between germline ends came to 16 bases. The CDR3 extends over 17 amino acids. As DNA, the CDR3 is TGTGCCAGCAGCTTAGTCGGGACTCCTGGGGGGAACACTGAAGCTTTCTTT. Encoded protein: CASSLVGTPGGNTEAFF.

This clone was counted a single time. This chain uses TRBV9 with TRBJ2-5; 9 bases are a match to TRBD2. Trimming cost V 1 base and J 5 bases; bases outside gene matches: 9. The CDR3 runs 16 residues. Germline assignment: CDR1 SGDLS and CDR2 YYNGEE. CDR3 sequence reads: CASSVNAGGPAETQYF. CDR3 nucleotides: TGTGCCAGCAGCGTAAACGCGGGGGGGCCCGCGGAGACCCAGTACTTC.

The chain is built from TRBV3-1 (or the pseudogene TRBV3-2) and TRBJ2-1; D gene ambiguous. The CDR3 sequence is 16 residues long. Trimming took off 0 bases at V and 4 bases at J, with 13 bases between the two ends. Germline V gives CDR1 LGHDT, CDR2 YNNKEL (reference sequence). The CDR3 here is CASSQDSNLRYNEQFF. The CDR3 bases are TGTGCCAGCAGCCAAGATTCTAACCTTCGTTACAATGAGCAGTTCTTC.

The CDR3 loop is CATRDSLDSPLHF. CDR3 bases: TGTGCCACCAGGGACAGCCTAGATTCACCCCTCCACTTT. The chain is built from TRBV15 and TRBJ1-6, with a possible D match to TRBD1 (6 bases). V shed 6 bases and J shed 8 bases, with 11 bases lying between them. This CDR3 region has 13 residues. The germline gives CDR1 LNHNV, CDR2 YYDKDF (reference sequence).

This clone showed up just once. The chain joins TRBV3-1 (or the pseudogene TRBV3-2) to TRBJ1-1; TRBD1 agrees at 8 bases. The germline V gene has CDR1 LGHDT and CDR2 YNNKEL (reference sequence). V lost 5 bases and J lost 2; bases outside the gene matches: 7. The CDR3 has 15 amino acids. CDR3 sequence (DNA): TGTGCCAGCAGCAACCGACAGGGGAGAAACACTGAAGCTTTCTTT. Protein product: CASSNRQGRNTEAFF.

The gene calls are TRBV30 and TRBJ2-3; TRBD2 matches at 7 bases. V gave up 4 bases and J gave up 6 bases; unmatched junction bases: 4. From germline, CDR1 is GTSNPN and CDR2 SVGIG (reference sequence). The length of the CDR3 is 12 residues. The CDR3 reads CAWIKLADTQYF. The CDR3 nucleotides read TGTGCCTGGATCAAACTAGCGGATACGCAGTATTTT.

This clone occurred once. J is TRBJ1-2 and V is TRBV4-1, with 11 bases that match TRBD1. Germline V gives CDR1 MGHRA, CDR2 YSYEKL. V was clipped by 0 bases and J by 1 base; unmatched bases: 7. This CDR3 has 18 residues. CDR3 bases: TGCGCCAGCAGCCAAGATTACCCCGGGACAGGGGGTAACTATGGCTACACCTTC. Translation: CASSQDYPGTGGNYGYTF.